This T cell receptor (beta chain) was sequenced for a study of coeliac disease. Study results and limitations: In active celiac disease, intraepithelial and lamina propria TRB and TRG repertoires were less clonal than controls.

The CDR3 extends over 13 amino acids. Germline V lookup: CDR1 MGHRA, CDR2 YSYEKL. Trimming removed 1 base from V and 4 bases from J, with 5 bases in between. This clone was recorded once. No antigen is known for it. Method: immunoSEQ multiplex PCR; TCRdb's copy keeps in-frame clones and lacks some. This sample has thousands of clones, with over 60% found just once. This receptor was identified in an elderly man without celiac disease. Sequencing used lymphocytes from the gut lamina propria. The rearrangement links TRBV4-1 to TRBJ1-5; D uncertain. In DNA form, the CDR3 reads TGCGCCAGCAGCCAAGCCCCAAATCAGCCCCAGCATTTT. It encodes CASSQAPNQPQHF.